The rows below give T cell receptor beta chains drawn from one sample of a study of T-cell memory formation after mild COVID-19. A single record per CDR3 protein comes from TCRdb applying MiXCR to the 5' RACE reads. The table shows fewer than 140,000 distinct CDR3 sequences, with around 12% occurring only once. Sequencing was done on a sample of PBMCs or a T cell subset sorted from them (not recorded which). The receptors shown here come from an adult woman who had mild COVID-19 (a few samples of this study predate the infection). Cell type and time point are not known. The CDR3 runs from the conserved cysteine through the conserved F or W. The D gene is left open where the match is weak. Size is omitted from some rows. Given values are once, few, many or a class for expanded clones.

TRBV12-3/TRBV12-4	TRBJ2-1	.	.	CASSLGADDEQFF	TGTGCCAGCAGTTTGGGGGCCGACGATGAGCAGTTCTTC
TRBV5-1	TRBJ2-2	TRBD1	few	CASSLRQGDTGELFF	TGCGCCAGCAGCTTAAGACAGGGAGACACCGGGGAGCTGTTTTTT
TRBV15	TRBJ2-7	TRBD1	.	CATSEDRGYYEQYF	TGTGCCACCAGCGAAGACAGGGGTTACTACGAGCAGTACTTC
TRBV20-1	TRBJ2-7	TRBD1	many	CSVGTAVLVPSYEQYF	TGCAGTGTTGGGACAGCCGTACTAGTTCCGTCCTACGAGCAGTACTTC
TRBV27	TRBJ2-7	TRBD1	few	CASSSGTGGIYEQYF	TGTGCCAGCAGTTCTGGGACAGGGGGGATCTACGAGCAGTACTTC
TRBV7-6	TRBJ2-3	.	many	CASTLGRGVDTQYF	TGTGCCAGCACACTGGGCAGGGGCGTAGATACGCAGTATTTT
TRBV4-3	TRBJ2-4	TRBD2	.	CASSQASETSGKNIQYF	TGCGCCAGCAGCCAAGCGTCCGAGACTAGCGGCAAAAACATTCAGTACTTC
TRBV6-6	TRBJ2-1	.	.	CASSYISLALDNEQFF	TGTGCCAGCAGTTATATTTCACTAGCCCTCGACAATGAGCAGTTCTTC
TRBV12-3/TRBV12-4	TRBJ1-1	.	.	CASSPTPNTEAFF	TGTGCCAGCAGCCCGACTCCCAACACTGAAGCTTTCTTT
TRBV25-1	TRBJ2-7	.	.	CASSDDYEQYF	TGTGCCAGCAGTGACGATTACGAGCAGTACTTC
TRBV4-2	TRBJ2-5	TRBD2	.	CASSQGQRIAGAQETQYF	TGTGCCAGCAGCCAAGGGCAGAGAATAGCGGGAGCCCAAGAGACCCAGTACTTC